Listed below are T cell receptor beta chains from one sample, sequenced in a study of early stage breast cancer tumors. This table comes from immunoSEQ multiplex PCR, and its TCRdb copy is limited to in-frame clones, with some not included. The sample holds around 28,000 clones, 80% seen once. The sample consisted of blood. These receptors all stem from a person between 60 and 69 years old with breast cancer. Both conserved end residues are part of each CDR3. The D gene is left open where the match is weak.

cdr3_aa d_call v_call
CASGANTGELFF NA TRBV6-4
CASSYDTPDWTGINYGYTF TRBD1 TRBV7-2
CASSFAQVGTGELFF NA TRBV5-1
CSVGGGTDTQYF TRBD2 TRBV29-1
CASSPLQGSSGELFF NA TRBV7-6
CASSLGPAGGLGSTGELFF TRBD2 TRBV7-2
CASLPGGKSNQPQHF NA TRBV21-1
CAISPGQRDEQYF NA TRBV10-3
CASSLRRGDTQYF NA TRBV6-5
CATGVDTQYF NA TRBV10-3